Listed here is a single TCR beta chain. V was trimmed by 6 bases and J by 13 bases, leaving 13 bases between them. The CDR3 contains 12 residues. The germline V gene encodes CDR1 MNHEY and CDR2 SVGAGI. Using immunoSEQ multiplex PCR, the repertoire was profiled, and TCRdb retains in-frame clones only, with some absent. The sample lists 130,000 to 150,000 clones, more than 70% occurring once. This sample was included in a study of blood T cell repertoires in COVID-19. Sequencing used peripheral blood. The origin of this receptor is a human donor in a cohort sampled during active COVID-19. This sequence joins TRBV6-5 and TRBJ1-6, with D unresolved. CDR3: CASRLFSSPLHF. The CDR3 DNA sequence: TGTGCCAGCAGACTCTTTTCGTCCCCCCTCCACTTT.